These T cell receptor beta chains were read from a single sample in a study of identical twins. TCRdb ran MiXCR on the 5' RACE reads and lists one entry per CDR3 protein. Here the sample spans about 720,000 distinct CDR3 sequences, less than 10% being singletons. The sample was also linked to a second study, of yellow fever vaccine responses in identical twins.

Sample: PBMCs. The receptors derive from a woman aged 18 to 35 in good health. Each CDR3 is given without its conserved first and last residue. Each record gives: CDR3 protein, V gene, J gene.

ASSLGDRGLSIQY	TRBV5-1	TRBJ2-4
ASSSGGALYNEQF	TRBV5-1	TRBJ2-1
ASSVVGEATDTQY	TRBV9	TRBJ2-3
ASSPGNHYEQY	TRBV4-1	TRBJ2-7
ASSFSGTNQPQH	TRBV12-3/TRBV12-4	TRBJ1-5
ASSTTSGTYEQY	TRBV7-2	TRBJ2-7
ASSLTGGHSYNEQF	TRBV11-3	TRBJ2-1
ASSYSPPALAGSNEQF	TRBV6-5	TRBJ2-1
ASSPESEKLF	TRBV4-2	TRBJ1-4
ASSTFTNPQPQH	TRBV7-2	TRBJ1-5
SWDGVTGETQY	TRBV29-1	TRBJ2-5
ASSLQWGSDTQY	TRBV9	TRBJ2-3
SARDSTGGETQY	TRBV20-1	TRBJ2-5
SATPIPGLAGGRNEQF	TRBV20-1	TRBJ2-1
ASRQPGQGGNGYT	TRBV28	TRBJ1-2
ASSYSPGEQF	TRBV6-5	TRBJ2-1
ASSQDLLIYEQY	TRBV4-1	TRBJ2-7
ASSPDRVGEQF	TRBV5-1	TRBJ2-1
ASSSSLQGKPQH	TRBV28	TRBJ1-5
SARVPGTGIHEQY	TRBV20-1	TRBJ2-7
ASSFLSGQPVGGTQY	TRBV28	TRBJ2-5
ASSLTARGTQY	TRBV12-3/TRBV12-4	TRBJ2-3